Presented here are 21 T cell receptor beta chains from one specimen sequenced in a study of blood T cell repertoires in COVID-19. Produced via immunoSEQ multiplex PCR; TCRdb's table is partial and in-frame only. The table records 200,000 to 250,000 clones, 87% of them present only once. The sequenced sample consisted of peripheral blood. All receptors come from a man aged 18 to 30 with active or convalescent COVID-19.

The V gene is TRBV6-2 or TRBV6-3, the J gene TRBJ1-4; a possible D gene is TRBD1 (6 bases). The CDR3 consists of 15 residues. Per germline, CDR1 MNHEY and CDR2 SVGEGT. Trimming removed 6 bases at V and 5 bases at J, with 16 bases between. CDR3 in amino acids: CASSLTGPRNEKLFF. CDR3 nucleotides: TGTGCCAGCAGCCTGACAGGTCCGAGGAATGAAAAACTGTTTTTT.

The CDR3 protein is CAISDLPTLYEQYF. CDR3 bases: TGTGCCATCAGTGACCTTCCGACACTTTACGAGCAGTACTTC. This rearrangement joins TRBV10-3 to TRBJ2-7; D remains unclear. Germline V gene sequence: CDR1 ENHRY, CDR2 SYGVKD. Trimming took 3 bases from V and 4 from J, leaving 13 bases between them. The CDR3 contains 14 residues.

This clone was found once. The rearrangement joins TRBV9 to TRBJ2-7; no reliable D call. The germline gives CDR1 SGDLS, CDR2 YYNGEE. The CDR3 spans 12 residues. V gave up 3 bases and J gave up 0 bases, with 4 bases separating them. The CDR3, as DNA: TGTGCCAGCAGCGCCTCCTCCTACGAGCAGTACTTC. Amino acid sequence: CASSASSYEQYF.

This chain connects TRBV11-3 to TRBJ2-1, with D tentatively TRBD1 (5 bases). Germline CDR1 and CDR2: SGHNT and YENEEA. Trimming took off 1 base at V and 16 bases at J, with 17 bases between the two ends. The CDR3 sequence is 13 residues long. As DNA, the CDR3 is TGTGCCAGCAGCTTAGTAGAAGGGGCGGATCCCTTCTTC. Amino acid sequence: CASSLVEGADPFF.

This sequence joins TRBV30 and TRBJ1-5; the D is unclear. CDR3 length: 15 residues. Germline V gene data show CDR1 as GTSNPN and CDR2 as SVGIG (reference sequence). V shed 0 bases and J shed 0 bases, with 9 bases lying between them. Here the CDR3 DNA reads TGTGCCTGGAGTGTTGAGGGTTTTAGCAATCAGCCCCAGCATTTT. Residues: CAWSVEGFSNQPQHF. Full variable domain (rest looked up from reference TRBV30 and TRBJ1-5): SQTIHQWPATLVQPVGSPLSLECTVEGTSNPNLYWYRQAAGRGLQLLFYSVGIGQISSEVPQNLSASRPQDRQFILSSKKLLLSDSGFYLCAWSVEGFSNQPQHFGDGTRLSIL.

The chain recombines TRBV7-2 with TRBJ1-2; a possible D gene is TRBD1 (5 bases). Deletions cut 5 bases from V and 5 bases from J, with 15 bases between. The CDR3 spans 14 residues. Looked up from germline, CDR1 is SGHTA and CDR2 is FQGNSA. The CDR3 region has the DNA TGTGCCAGCAGCGCGGGACGGACCCTTTATGGCTACACCTTC. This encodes CASSAGRTLYGYTF.

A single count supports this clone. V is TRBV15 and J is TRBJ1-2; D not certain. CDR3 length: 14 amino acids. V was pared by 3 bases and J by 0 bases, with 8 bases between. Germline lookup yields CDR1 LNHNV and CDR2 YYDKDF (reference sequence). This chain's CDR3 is CATSSGLSNYGYTF. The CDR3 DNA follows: TGTGCCACCAGCAGCGGACTTTCTAACTATGGCTACACCTTC.

CDR3 region: CASSSGDSGISPLHF. For the CDR3, the DNA is TGCGCCAGCAGCTCGGGGGACAGCGGAATCTCACCCCTCCACTTT. The chain has TRBV5-1 and TRBJ1-6; 7 bases agree with TRBD1. CDR1 and CDR2 (germline): SGHRS, YFSETQ. CDR3 length: 15 amino acids. Trimming cost V 3 bases and J 10 bases; bases outside gene matches: 10.

The CDR3 here is CASSSSGVLSSPLHF. The CDR3 DNA sequence: TGTGCCAGTAGTAGCTCAGGGGTTCTGAGCTCACCCCTCCACTTT. This chain links TRBV19 with TRBJ1-6; perhaps TRBD1 as D (6 bases). The germline V and J ends were trimmed by 4 bases and 10 bases, with 17 bases remaining between them. The CDR3 totals 15 residues. The germline CDR1 and CDR2 sequences are LNHDA and SQIVND (reference sequence).

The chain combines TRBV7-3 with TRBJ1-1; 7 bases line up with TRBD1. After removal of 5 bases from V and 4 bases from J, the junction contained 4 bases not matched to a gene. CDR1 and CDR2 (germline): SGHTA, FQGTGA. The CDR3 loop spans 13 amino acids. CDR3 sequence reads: CASSASGGTEAFF. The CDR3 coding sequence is TGTGCCAGCAGCGCCTCAGGGGGCACTGAAGCTTTCTTT.

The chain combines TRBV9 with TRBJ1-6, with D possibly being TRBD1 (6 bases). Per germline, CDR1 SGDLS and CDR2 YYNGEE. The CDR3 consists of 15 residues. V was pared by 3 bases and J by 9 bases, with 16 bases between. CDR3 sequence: CASSATTGLGSPLHF. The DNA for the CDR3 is TGTGCCAGCAGCGCCACCACAGGGCTGGGTTCACCCCTCCACTTT.

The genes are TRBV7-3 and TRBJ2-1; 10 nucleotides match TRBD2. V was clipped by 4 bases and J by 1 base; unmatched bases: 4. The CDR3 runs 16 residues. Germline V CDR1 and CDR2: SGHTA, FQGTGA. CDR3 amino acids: CASSWTSGRSYNEQFF. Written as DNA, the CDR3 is TGTGCCAGCAGCTGGACTAGCGGAAGATCCTACAATGAGCAGTTCTTC.

The CDR3 sequence: CASTKAQGSTYEQYF. The DNA for the CDR3 is TGTGCCAGCACCAAAGCGCAGGGGTCGACCTACGAGCAGTACTTC. The chain has TRBV5-6 and TRBJ2-7; D may be TRBD1 (6 bases). Trimming removed 6 bases from V and 2 bases from J, with 18 bases in between. Germline lookup yields CDR1 SGHDT and CDR2 YYEEEE. CDR3 length: 15 amino acids. Using reference TRBV5-6 and TRBJ2-7 for the parts outside the CDR3, the full variable domain is DAGVTQSPTHLIKTRGQQVTLRCSPKSGHDTVSWYQQALGQGPQFIFQYYEEEERQRGNFPDRFSGHQFPNYSSELNVNALLLGDSALYLCASTKAQGSTYEQYFGPGTRLTVT.

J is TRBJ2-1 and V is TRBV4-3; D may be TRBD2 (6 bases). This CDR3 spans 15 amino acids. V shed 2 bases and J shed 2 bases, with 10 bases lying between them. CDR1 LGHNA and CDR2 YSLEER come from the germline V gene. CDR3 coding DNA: TGCGCCAGCAGCCAACAGCGGGTCGCCTACAATGAGCAGTTCTTC. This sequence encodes CASSQQRVAYNEQFF.

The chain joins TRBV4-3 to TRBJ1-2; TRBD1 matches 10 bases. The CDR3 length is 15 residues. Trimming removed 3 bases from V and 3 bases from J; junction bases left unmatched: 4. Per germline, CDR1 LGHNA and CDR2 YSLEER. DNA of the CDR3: TGCGCCAGCAGCCATCGGACAGGGGGTGACTATGGCTACACCTTC. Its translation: CASSHRTGGDYGYTF.

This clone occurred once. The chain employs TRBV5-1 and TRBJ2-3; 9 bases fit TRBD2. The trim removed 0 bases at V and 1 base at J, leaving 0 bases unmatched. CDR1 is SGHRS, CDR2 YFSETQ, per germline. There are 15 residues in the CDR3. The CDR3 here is CASSLGTSGTDTQYF. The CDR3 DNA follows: TGCGCCAGCAGCTTGGGGACTAGCGGCACAGATACGCAGTATTTT.

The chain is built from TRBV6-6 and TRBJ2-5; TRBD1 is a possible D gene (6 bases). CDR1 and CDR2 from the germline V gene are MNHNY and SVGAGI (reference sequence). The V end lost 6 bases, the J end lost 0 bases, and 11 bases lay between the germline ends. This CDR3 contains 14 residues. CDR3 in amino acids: CASRSTGYQETQYF. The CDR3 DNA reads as TGTGCCAGCAGATCCACAGGGTACCAAGAGACCCAGTACTTC.

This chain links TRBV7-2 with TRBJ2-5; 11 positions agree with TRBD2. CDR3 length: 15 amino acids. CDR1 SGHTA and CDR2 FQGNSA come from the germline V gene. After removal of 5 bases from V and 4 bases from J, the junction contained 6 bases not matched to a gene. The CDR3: CASSLQGLAAETQYF. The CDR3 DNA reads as TGTGCCAGCAGCCTACAGGGACTAGCGGCAGAGACCCAGTACTTC.

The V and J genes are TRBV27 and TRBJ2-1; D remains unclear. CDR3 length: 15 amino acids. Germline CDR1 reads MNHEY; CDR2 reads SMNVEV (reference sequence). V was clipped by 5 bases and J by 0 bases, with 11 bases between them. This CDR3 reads CASSLRLASYNEQFF. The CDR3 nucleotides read TGTGCCAGCAGTCTAAGACTCGCCTCCTACAATGAGCAGTTCTTC.

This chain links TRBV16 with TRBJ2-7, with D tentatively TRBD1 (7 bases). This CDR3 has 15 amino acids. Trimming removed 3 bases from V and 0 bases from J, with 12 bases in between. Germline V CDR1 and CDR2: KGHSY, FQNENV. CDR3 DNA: TGTGCCAGCAGCCAGGCGGGACAGTACTCCTACGAGCAGTACTTC. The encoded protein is CASSQAGQYSYEQYF.

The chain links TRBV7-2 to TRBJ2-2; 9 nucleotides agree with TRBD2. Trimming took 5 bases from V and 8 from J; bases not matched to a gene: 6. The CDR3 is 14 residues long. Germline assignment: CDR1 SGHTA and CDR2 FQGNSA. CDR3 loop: CASSLSGRTGELFF. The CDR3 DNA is TGTGCCAGCAGCCTTAGCGGGAGAACAGGGGAGCTGTTTTTT.